This passage covers 3 T cell receptor beta chains from one sample sequenced in a study of TIL therapy for anti-PD-1-resistant metastatic lung cancer (dated by TCRdb to about 2021). This specimen's time point label, per the study, means: pre-treatment sample, taken before nivolumab and TIL therapy. Using bias-controlled multiplex PCR with the immunoSEQ v3 hsTCRB kit, the TCR beta CDR3 regions were amplified from genomic DNA. TCRdb stores this immuneACCESS table with in-frame sequences only. Part of the clones is absent; in the studies checked, under half of the shortfall reflects unresolved V genes, and no reason is known for the rest. The table for this sample lists about 60,000 clones; under 75% of them were counted only once. Approximately 7% of the sample is held by the ten biggest clonotypes. The starting material was blood, obtained at baseline. The receptors stem from a person aged 25 to 85 with non-small cell lung cancer.

The chain is built from TRBV19 and TRBJ1-1, with a tentative D call TRBD1 (6 bases). The CDR3 has 16 amino acids. V was clipped by 1 base and J by 4 bases, with 16 bases between them. CDR1 is LNHDA, CDR2 SQIVND, per germline (reference sequence). The CDR3 loop is CASSIGRGGPITEAFF. CDR3 nucleotides: TGTGCCAGTAGTATAGGGCGGGGGGGCCCAATCACTGAAGCTTTCTTT.

This clone has only a few counts. The chain carries TRBV11-2 and TRBJ1-1; D is uncertain. The CDR3 consists of 15 residues. Trimming removed 1 base at V and 0 bases at J, with 9 bases between. The germline V gene has CDR1 SGHAT and CDR2 FQNNGV. CDR3 bases: TGTGCCAGCAGCTTAGTCGCCAGTCTGAACACTGAAGCTTTCTTT. Its translation is CASSLVASLNTEAFF.

The chain is built from TRBV11-3 and TRBJ2-6; TRBD2 matches 11 bases. Germline V CDR1 and CDR2: SGHNT, YENEEA. CDR3 length: 19 amino acids. The V segment lost 2 bases and the J segment 0 bases; nucleotides outside the gene matches: 6. Written as DNA, the CDR3 is TGTGCCAGCAGCTTACCCGGGACTAGCGGATTCTCTGGGGCCAACGTCCTGACTTTC. This encodes CASSLPGTSGFSGANVLTF. Using reference TRBV11-3 and TRBJ2-6 for the parts outside the CDR3, the full variable domain is EAGVVQSPRYKIIEKKQPVAFWCNPISGHNTLYWYLQNLGQGPELLIRYENEEAVDDSQLPKDRFSAERLKGVDSTLKIQPAELGDSAVYLCASSLPGTSGFSGANVLTFGAGSRLTVL.